This TCR beta chain was identified during a study of T-cell reconstitution after alpha-beta-depleted transplantation in children. Study-wide results and caveats: After transplant, high TCRbeta diversity at day 60 in some patients arose from surviving recipient T cells and thymic progenitors. Fresh T-cell production supplied most of the T-cell counts and diversity seen one year after transplant. Two months or so post-transplant, alpha-beta T cells reportedly derived from several hundred expanded graft clones.

Unique molecular identifiers featured in how the TCRbeta library was prepared. TCRdb fed the PCR reads into MiXCR, producing one record per CDR3 protein. This sample has some 830,000 distinct CDR3 sequences, with around 17% found just once. The CDR3 length is 18 residues. V gave up 1 base and J gave up 0 bases; unmatched junction bases: 3. Germline CDR1 is MGHRA and CDR2 is YSYEKL. This clonotype was observed at least ten times. Its target is unknown. This specimen was PBMCs, mostly from graft donor cells, taken 360 days after TCRalphabeta/CD19-depleted stem cell transplant. The rearrangement links TRBV4-1 to TRBJ2-7; the match to TRBD2 covers 16 bases. The TCR was taken from a male patient aged 10-17 years who had a stem cell transplant for acute lymphoblastic leukemia, so the T cells may come from the graft donor. The CDR3 is CASSQGGLAGGPSYEQYF. DNA for the CDR3: TGCGCCAGCAGCCAAGGGGGACTAGCGGGAGGGCCCTCCTACGAGCAGTACTTC.